This T cell receptor beta chain was recorded in a study of blood T cell repertoires in COVID-19. Profiled with immunoSEQ multiplex PCR; TCRdb holds only in-frame clones, not every one. The sample carries about 300,000 clones, less than 85% recorded once. This CDR3 spans 15 amino acids. Trimming at V came to 4 bases and at J to 1 base, leaving 6 bases not matched to a gene. From germline, CDR1 is SGHRS and CDR2 YFSETQ. The rearrangement joins TRBV5-1 to TRBJ2-3; 7 positions match TRBD1. The TCR originated in a human donor with COVID-19, enrolled during active disease. The donor label of this sample is uncertain. Input material: peripheral blood. DNA of the CDR3: TGCGCCAGCAGCCCACAGGGGATGGGCACAGATACGCAGTATTTT. Its protein is CASSPQGMGTDTQYF.